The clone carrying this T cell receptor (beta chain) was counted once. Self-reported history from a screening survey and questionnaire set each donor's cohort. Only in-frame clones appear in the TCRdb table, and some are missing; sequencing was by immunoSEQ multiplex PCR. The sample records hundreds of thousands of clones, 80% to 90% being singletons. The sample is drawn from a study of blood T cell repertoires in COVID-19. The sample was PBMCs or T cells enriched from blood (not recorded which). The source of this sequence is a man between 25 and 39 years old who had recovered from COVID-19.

The CDR3 loop reads CASRDTGGAFGYTF. The CDR3 DNA reads TGTGCCAGCAGAGATACAGGGGGCGCTTTCGGCTACACCTTC. The chain employs TRBV2 and TRBJ1-2; 9 bases map to TRBD1. Trimming at V came to 6 bases and at J to 8 bases, leaving 10 bases not matched to a gene. CDR1 is SNHLY, CDR2 FYNNEI, per germline. CDR3 size: 14 residues.